This TCR beta chain was captured in a study of blood T cell repertoires in COVID-19. Overall study: Donors in the United States, Italy and Spain gave samples during acute or convalescent COVID-19.

This CDR3 is 17 amino acids long. Germline values: CDR1 MRHNA, CDR2 SNTAGT. Germline trimming cut 7 bases from V and 6 bases from J; bases unmatched to any gene: 14. Produced via immunoSEQ multiplex PCR; TCRdb's table is partial and in-frame only. In the table there are around 300,000 clones, 89% of which are singletons. Each participant's cohort was designated according to participant-reported clinical history. The recovered donors of Cohort 3 showed two negative PCRs, clearance, or symptom resolution. The TCR sequence derives from a woman younger than 45 who had recovered from COVID-19. Source material: PBMCs or T cells enriched from blood (not recorded which). The chain joins TRBV6-4 to TRBJ1-5, with 11 bases matching TRBD1. CDR3 amino acids: CASNRLRTGGGCQPQHF. In DNA form, the CDR3 reads TGTGCCAGCAACCGCCTCAGGACAGGGGGCGGGTGTCAGCCCCAGCATTTT.